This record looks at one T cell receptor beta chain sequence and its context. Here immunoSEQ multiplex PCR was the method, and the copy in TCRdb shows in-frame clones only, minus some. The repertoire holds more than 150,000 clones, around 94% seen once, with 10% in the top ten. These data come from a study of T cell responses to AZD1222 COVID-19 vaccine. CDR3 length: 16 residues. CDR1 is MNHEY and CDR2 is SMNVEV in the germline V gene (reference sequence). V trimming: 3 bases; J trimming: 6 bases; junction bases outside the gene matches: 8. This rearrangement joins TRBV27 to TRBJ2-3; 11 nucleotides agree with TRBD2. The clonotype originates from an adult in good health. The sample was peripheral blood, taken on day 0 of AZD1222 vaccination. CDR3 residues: CASSLLLAGVMDTQYF. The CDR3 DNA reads TGTGCCAGCAGTTTGTTACTAGCGGGAGTCATGGATACGCAGTATTTT.